Below, 8 T cell receptor beta chains from the same sample are listed, as sequenced in a study of T cell responses to AZD1222 COVID-19 vaccine. Clones were sequenced by immunoSEQ multiplex PCR, and TCRdb holds only the in-frame ones, with some missing. There are about 140,000 clones in the sample; over 75% occur only once, and 7.9% lies in the top ten. The sequenced sample was peripheral blood, obtained 28 days after the second dose of the MenACWY control vaccine. The receptors were gathered from an adult who received the MenACWY meningococcal vaccine as a control.

The chain carries TRBV6-2 or TRBV6-3 and TRBJ2-3; D unresolved. CDR1 and CDR2 (germline): MNHEY, SVGEGT. The V end lost 0 bases, the J end lost 0 bases, and 10 bases lay between the germline ends. There are 16 residues in the CDR3. CDR3 bases: TGTGCCAGCAGTTACTCGATAGATTCTAGCACAGATACGCAGTATTTT. It is translated as CASSYSIDSSTDTQYF.

The chain employs TRBV30 and TRBJ2-7, with 10 positions matching TRBD2. J lost 3 bases, V lost 1 base, and 6 bases had no gene match. This CDR3 region has 15 residues. Germline CDR1 and CDR2: GTSNPN and SVGIG (reference sequence). The CDR3 protein is CAWSDPASGSYEQYF. Written as DNA, the CDR3 is TGTGCCTGGAGTGACCCCGCTAGCGGGAGCTACGAGCAGTACTTC.

V usage is TRBV5-4 and J usage is TRBJ1-5; 8 bases align to TRBD1. The junction had 3 bases not matched to a gene; V was cut back by 2 bases and J by 5 bases. Germline V gene sequence: CDR1 SGHNT, CDR2 YYREEE (reference sequence). The CDR3 spans 14 residues. CDR3 in DNA: TGTGCCAGCAGCTTTGCAGGGGGCGATCAGCCCCAGCATTTT. It encodes CASSFAGGDQPQHF.

V is TRBV5-1 and J is TRBJ2-5, with TRBD2 matching 14 bases. This CDR3 contains 17 residues. Per germline, CDR1 SGHRS and CDR2 YFSETQ. V gave up 5 bases and J gave up 4 bases; unmatched junction bases: 10. Here the CDR3 DNA reads TGCGCCAGCAGTCGGACTAGCGGGGGGTTGAGGGTAGAGACCCAGTACTTC. Its protein product is CASSRTSGGLRVETQYF. Full variable domain (missing parts from reference TRBV5-1 and TRBJ2-5): KAGVTQTPRYLIKTRGQQVTLSCSPISGHRSVSWYQQTPGQGLQFLFEYFSETQRNKGNFPGRFSGRQFSNSRSEMNVSTLELGDSALYLCASSRTSGGLRVETQYFGPGTRLLVL.

This rearrangement joins TRBV7-6 to TRBJ2-2; TRBD1 is a possible D gene (6 bases). This CDR3 contains 16 residues. The V end lost 5 bases, the J end lost 7 bases, and 20 bases lay between the germline ends. The V gene's germline CDR1 is SGHVS and CDR2 FNYEAQ. The DNA of the CDR3 is TGTGCCAGCAGCCCCCGGACAGATAGAGCTATCGGGGAGCTGTTTTTT. It specifies CASSPRTDRAIGELFF.

This CDR3 reads CASISGSMSNQPQHF. The CDR3 coding sequence is TGTGCCAGCATCTCGGGATCGATGAGCAATCAGCCCCAGCATTTT. The J gene is TRBJ1-5, the V gene TRBV28; unclear D gene. The CDR3 runs 15 residues. Germline V lookup: CDR1 MDHEN, CDR2 SYDVKM. Trimming left V 7 bases short and J 1 base short, with 14 bases between. Full variable domain (outside the CDR3, taken from reference TRBV28 and TRBJ1-5): DVKVTQSSRYLVKRTGEKVFLECVQDMDHENMFWYRQDPGLGLRLIYFSYDVKMKEKGDIPEGYSVSREKKERFSLILESASTNQTSMYLCASISGSMSNQPQHFGDGTRLSIL.

CDR3 residues: CTSSQWKRGSSPTEQYV. As DNA, the CDR3 is TGCACCAGCAGCCAATGGAAGCGGGGGTCCTCTCCTACGGAGCAGTACGTC. The chain joins TRBV1 to TRBJ2-7; the D call in the table, TRBD2, was not verified against the DNA. TRBV1 is termed a pseudogene. The CDR3 is made up of 17 amino acids.

V and J are TRBV6-5 and TRBJ2-1, with 13 positions matching TRBD2. Germline assignment: CDR1 MNHEY and CDR2 SVGAGI. The V and J ends lost 8 bases and 4 bases, in that order; junction bases with no gene match: 5. The CDR3 runs 15 residues. CDR3 nucleotide sequence: TGTGCCAGCCGACGGACTAGCGGGGGTTACAATGAGCAGTTCTTC. Protein: CASRRTSGGYNEQFF.